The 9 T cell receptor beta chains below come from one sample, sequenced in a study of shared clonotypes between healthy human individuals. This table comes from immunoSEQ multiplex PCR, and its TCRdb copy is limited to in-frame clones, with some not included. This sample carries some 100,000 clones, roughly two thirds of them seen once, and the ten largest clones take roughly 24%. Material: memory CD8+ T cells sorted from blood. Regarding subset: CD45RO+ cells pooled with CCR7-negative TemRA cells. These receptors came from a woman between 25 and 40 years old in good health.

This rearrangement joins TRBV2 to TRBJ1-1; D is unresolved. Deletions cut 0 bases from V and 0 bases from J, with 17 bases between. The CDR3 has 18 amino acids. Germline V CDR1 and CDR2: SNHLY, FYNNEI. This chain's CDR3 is CASSEALLFFQMNTEAFF. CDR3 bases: TGTGCCAGCAGTGAAGCGCTTCTCTTTTTTCAGATGAACACTGAAGCTTTCTTT.

CDR3 in amino acids: CASSLAGGNQPQHF. In DNA, the CDR3 is TGTGCCAGCAGCTTAGCCGGGGGCAATCAGCCCCAGCATTTT. The genes are TRBV5-2 and TRBJ1-5. TRBV5-2 is recorded as a pseudogene. CDR3 size: 14 residues.

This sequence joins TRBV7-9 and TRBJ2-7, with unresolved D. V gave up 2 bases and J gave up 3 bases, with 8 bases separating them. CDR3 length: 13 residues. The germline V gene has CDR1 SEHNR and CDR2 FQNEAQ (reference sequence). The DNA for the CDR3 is TGTGCCAGCAGCTTATCCTTCAGCTACGAGCAGTACTTC. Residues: CASSLSFSYEQYF.

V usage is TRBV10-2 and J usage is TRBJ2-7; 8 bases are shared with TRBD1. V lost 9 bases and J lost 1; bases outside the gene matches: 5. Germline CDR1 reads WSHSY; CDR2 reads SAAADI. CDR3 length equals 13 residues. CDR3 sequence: CASGGDRSYEQYF. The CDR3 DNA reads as TGCGCCAGTGGAGGGGACAGGTCCTACGAGCAGTACTTC.

The CDR3: CASSLTSGANNPYNEQFF. CDR3 sequence (DNA): TGTGCCAGCAGCTTAACTAGCGGGGCGAACAATCCCTACAATGAGCAGTTCTTC. V and J are TRBV7-8 and TRBJ2-1, with TRBD2 identical over 10 bases. Trimming cost V 2 bases and J 2 bases; bases outside gene matches: 9. In germline, CDR1 is SGHVS, CDR2 FQNEAQ. The CDR3 runs to 18 residues.

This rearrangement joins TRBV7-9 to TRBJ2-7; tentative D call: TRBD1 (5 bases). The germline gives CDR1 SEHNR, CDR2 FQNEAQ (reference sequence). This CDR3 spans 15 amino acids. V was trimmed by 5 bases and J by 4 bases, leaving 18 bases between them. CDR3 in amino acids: CASSPRAGAKYEQYF. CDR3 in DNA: TGTGCCAGCAGCCCCAGGGCCGGAGCAAAGTACGAGCAGTACTTC.

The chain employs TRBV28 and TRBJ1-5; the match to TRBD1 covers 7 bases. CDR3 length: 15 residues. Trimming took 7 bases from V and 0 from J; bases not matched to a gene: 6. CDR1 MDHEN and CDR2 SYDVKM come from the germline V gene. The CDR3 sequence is CASTPGDSSNQPQHF. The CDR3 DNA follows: TGTGCCAGCACCCCCGGGGACAGTAGCAATCAGCCCCAGCATTTT. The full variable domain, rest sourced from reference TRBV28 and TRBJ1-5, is DVKVTQSSRYLVKRTGEKVFLECVQDMDHENMFWYRQDPGLGLRLIYFSYDVKMKEKGDIPEGYSVSREKKERFSLILESASTNQTSMYLCASTPGDSSNQPQHFGDGTRLSIL.

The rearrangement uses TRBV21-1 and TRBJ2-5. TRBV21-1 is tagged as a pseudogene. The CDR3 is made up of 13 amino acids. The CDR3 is CASSKEREETQYF. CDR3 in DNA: TGTGCCAGCAGCAAAGAAAGGGAAGAGACCCAGTACTTC.

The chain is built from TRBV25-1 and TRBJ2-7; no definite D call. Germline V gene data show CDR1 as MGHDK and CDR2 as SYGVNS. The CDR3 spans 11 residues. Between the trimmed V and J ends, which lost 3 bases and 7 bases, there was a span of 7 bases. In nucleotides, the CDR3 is TGTGCCAGCAGTGACCCACGGGAGCAGTACTTC. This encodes CASSDPREQYF.